The following is a T cell receptor (beta chain) sequence with its context. The sample originates from a study of blood T cell repertoires in COVID-19. About the study: Material from acute and convalescent COVID-19 was sourced from the United States, Italy and Spain. In each case, the material was cDNA or gDNA derived from T cells, B-cell-depleted T cells, or PBMCs.

Generated by immunoSEQ multiplex PCR, the TCRdb table keeps only in-frame clones and is missing some. The sample includes hundreds of thousands of clones, 85% seen only once; the top ten take 4.5% to 5.5%. The specimen was peripheral blood. The TCR originated in a man aged 45-65 years with active or convalescent COVID-19.

Here the CDR3 reads CASSFQQGEAFF. The CDR3 bases are TGTGCCAGCAGCTTTCAACAGGGTGAAGCTTTCTTT. The chain joins TRBV7-9 to TRBJ1-1; a possible D gene is TRBD1 (6 bases). The germline V gene encodes CDR1 SEHNR and CDR2 FQNEAQ (reference sequence). CDR3 length equals 12 residues. The V end was cut by 3 bases, the J end by 7 bases, with 9 bases between.